This record concerns one T cell receptor beta chain sequence. The antigen is unknown. CDR3 size: 15 residues. Trimming cost V 2 bases and J 5 bases; bases outside gene matches: 7. The germline V gene encodes CDR1 KGHSH and CDR2 LQKENI. These data belong to a study of OX40 agonist ivuxolimab in advanced cancers. Overall study results and limits: Low clonal expansion, among the lowest seen, marked partial responders at 0.1-3.0 mg/kg.

The repertoire was sequenced with immunoSEQ multiplex PCR; TCRdb's copy has only in-frame clones and lacks some. The top ten clones hold more than 0.7% of a sample with about 130,000 clones, about 90% of them seen once. This sequence joins TRBV18 and TRBJ2-7; 9 nucleotides agree with TRBD1. The sample was CD4+ or CD8+ T cells sorted from blood, taken in a trial of the OX40 agonist ivuxolimab. This TCR was recovered from an adult with an advanced solid tumor such as melanoma, head and neck, liver or kidney cancer. The CDR3 coding sequence is TGTGCCAGCTCACCAACACAGGGGGCGGGCAACGAGCAGTACTTC. Its protein product is CASSPTQGAGNEQYF.